This TCR beta chain was captured by sequencing in a study of blood T cell repertoires in COVID-19. Across the whole study: From the United States, Italy and Spain came samples of acute and convalescent COVID-19. PBMCs, B-cell-depleted T cells, or T cells were the source of the cDNA or gDNA that made up the material.

This clone was recorded a few times. CDR3 length: 16 residues. V lost 0 bases to trimming and J lost 2 bases, with 11 bases between them. Germline V gives CDR1 WNHNN, CDR2 SYGVQD (reference sequence). Authors' analysis steps: Scientists estimated how many nucleated cells there were by amplifying reference gene primers. The method was immunoSEQ multiplex PCR; TCRdb's version includes in-frame clones alone and lacks a portion of them. From that table come the V and J calls and clone size; the DNA was used to work out D and trimming. The sample lists tens of thousands of clones; approximately 82% were seen once.

V and J are TRBV10-1 and TRBJ2-1, with D hard to call. This TCR derives from a man in his fifties with active or convalescent COVID-19. The sequencing input was peripheral blood. The chain's CDR3 is CASSESKSNTYNEQFF. CDR3 bases: TGCGCCAGCAGTGAGTCGAAAAGTAACACCTACAATGAGCAGTTCTTC.